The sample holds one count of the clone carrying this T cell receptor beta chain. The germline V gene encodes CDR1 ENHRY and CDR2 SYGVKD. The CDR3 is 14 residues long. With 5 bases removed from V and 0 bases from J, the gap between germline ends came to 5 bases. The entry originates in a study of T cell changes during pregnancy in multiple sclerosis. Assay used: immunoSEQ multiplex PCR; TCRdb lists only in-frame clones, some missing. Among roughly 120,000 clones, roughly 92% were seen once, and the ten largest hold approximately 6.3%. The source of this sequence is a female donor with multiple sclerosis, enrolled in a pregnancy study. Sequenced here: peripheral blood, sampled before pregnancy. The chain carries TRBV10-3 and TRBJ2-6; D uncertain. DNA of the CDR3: TGTGCCATCAGTCCAAACTCTGGGGCCAACGTCCTGACTTTC. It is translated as CAISPNSGANVLTF.